This T cell receptor beta chain was obtained from a study of CD8+ T cells in alopecia areata. About the study: In an open-label trial, patients got 5 to 10 mg tofacitinib twice daily. Patients remained on tofacitinib for 6 to 18 months and then went 6 months without it. Study findings and constraints: It was observed that many expanded lesional clones persisted in scalp and blood during tofacitinib.

Treatment indicated: oral pan-JAK inhibitor, 5-10 mg twice daily. Following extraction, RNA underwent reverse transcription to cDNA, which served as the sequencing template. Clones were read by immunoSEQ multiplex PCR, and TCRdb kept only the in-frame ones, dropping some. In the table there are about 200,000 clones, about three fifths of which are singletons. This clone was seen more than once but under ten times. Its antigen is currently unknown. The CDR3 has 15 residues. Trimming removed 6 bases from V and 4 bases from J; junction bases left unmatched: 11. In germline, CDR1 is MDHEN, CDR2 SYDVKM. This clonotype was obtained from a human donor with alopecia areata. The source was CD4+ T cells sorted from blood, collected at week 24, from a patient treated with tofacitinib. The chain has TRBV28 and TRBJ1-2, with 7 nucleotides matching TRBD1. CDR3 loop: CASRPSQGGSYGYTF. In DNA, the CDR3 is TGTGCCAGCAGGCCAAGTCAGGGGGGTAGCTATGGCTACACCTTC.